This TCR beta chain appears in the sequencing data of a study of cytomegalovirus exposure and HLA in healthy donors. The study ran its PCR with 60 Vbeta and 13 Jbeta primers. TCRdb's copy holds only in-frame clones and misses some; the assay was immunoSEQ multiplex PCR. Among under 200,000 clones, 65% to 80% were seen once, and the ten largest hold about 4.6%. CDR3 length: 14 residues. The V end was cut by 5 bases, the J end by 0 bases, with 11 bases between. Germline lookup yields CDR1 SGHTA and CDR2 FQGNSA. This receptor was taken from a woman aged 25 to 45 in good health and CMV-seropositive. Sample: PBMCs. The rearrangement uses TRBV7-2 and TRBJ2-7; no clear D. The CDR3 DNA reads TGTGCCAGCAGCCCTCCTAACCTCTCCTACGAGCAGTACTTC. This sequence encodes CASSPPNLSYEQYF.